The next 17 T cell receptor beta chains were all read from a single sample in a study of blood T cells in healthy people across ages. With a J-beta primer mix and a sample-barcoded 5' primer, a second PCR ran 7 to 11 cycles. TCRdb passed the 5' RACE reads through MiXCR, listing each CDR3 protein once. The sample consists of about 1.4 million distinct CDR3 sequences, around 59% of them appearing once. The specimen was blood. Every receptor here comes from a man aged 18 to 30 in good health.

This clonotype has more than one count but fewer than ten. V is TRBV11-3 and J is TRBJ2-7; 7 bases are shared with TRBD1. CDR3 length: 13 residues. The V segment lost 5 bases and the J segment 6 bases; nucleotides outside the gene matches: 7. From germline, CDR1 is SGHNT and CDR2 YENEEA. This CDR3 reads CASSPGHRGEQYF. CDR3 sequence (DNA): TGTGCCAGCAGCCCTGGACACAGGGGCGAGCAGTACTTC.

This chain links TRBV5-1 with TRBJ2-1; maybe TRBD1 (6 bases). Trimming left V 4 bases short and J 12 bases short, with 14 bases between. Germline CDR1 reads SGHRS; CDR2 reads YFSETQ. CDR3 length: 12 residues. DNA of the CDR3: TGCGCCAGCAGCCCAGAGGGGGATGTGCAGTTCTTC. Protein: CASSPEGDVQFF. Using reference TRBV5-1 and TRBJ2-1 for the parts outside the CDR3, the full variable domain is KAGVTQTPRYLIKTRGQQVTLSCSPISGHRSVSWYQQTPGQGLQFLFEYFSETQRNKGNFPGRFSGRQFSNSRSEMNVSTLELGDSALYLCASSPEGDVQFFGPGTRLTVL.

The gene calls are TRBV2 and TRBJ2-3; D gene uncertain. Trimming cost V 1 base and J 4 bases, with 12 bases left between them. CDR1 SNHLY and CDR2 FYNNEI come from the germline V gene. The CDR3 length is 15 residues. Here the CDR3 reads CASSEGEGSPDTQYF. The CDR3 coding sequence is TGTGCCAGCAGTGAAGGCGAAGGGTCGCCAGATACGCAGTATTTT. The full variable domain, with the rest looked up from reference TRBV2 and TRBJ2-3, is EPEVTQTPSHQVTQMGQEVILRCVPISNHLYFYWYRQILGQKVEFLVSFYNNEISEKSEIFDDQFSVERPDGSNFTLKIRSTKLEDSAMYFCASSEGEGSPDTQYFGPGTRLTVL.

The chain has TRBV20-1 and TRBJ2-1; 10 bases agree with TRBD2. Germline V CDR1 and CDR2: DFQATT, SNEGSKA (reference sequence). Trimming at V came to 0 bases and at J to 4 bases, leaving 9 bases not matched to a gene. The CDR3 consists of 17 residues. The CDR3 nucleotides are TGCAGTGCTAGAGACCGTTCTGGGACTAGCGATTACAATGAGCAGTTCTTC. Translation gives CSARDRSGTSDYNEQFF.

The chain joins TRBV11-2 to TRBJ2-5; D perhaps matches TRBD1 (6 bases). The assigned J gene may be wrong: the sequence end matches TRBJ2-7 better. CDR1 is SGHAT and CDR2 is FQNNGV in the germline V gene. The CDR3 covers 15 residues. CDR3 residues: CASSLAQGPTYEQYF. The CDR3 DNA is TGTGCCAGCAGCTTAGCACAGGGACCAACCTACGAGCAGTACTTC.

V gene TRBV6-2 or TRBV6-3 combines with J gene TRBJ1-5, with D unclear. This CDR3 is built from 16 residues. Per the germline V gene, CDR1 is MNHEY and CDR2 is SVGEGT. Deletions cut 4 bases from V and 3 bases from J, with 16 bases between. CDR3 DNA: TGTGCCAGCAGTTCTCTAAGGGCCCCGATCAATCAGCCCCAGCATTTT. This sequence encodes CASSSLRAPINQPQHF.

This clonotype came up once. This rearrangement joins TRBV11-2 to TRBJ1-2; D might be TRBD1 (5 bases). The CDR3 has 15 amino acids. Germline CDR1 reads SGHAT; CDR2 reads FQNNGV. The germline V and J ends were trimmed by 1 base and 0 bases, with 9 bases remaining between them. The DNA of the CDR3 is TGTGCCAGCAGCTTAGTGCGGGGGTCTAACTATGGCTACACCTTC. Encoded protein: CASSLVRGSNYGYTF.

CDR3 nucleotides: TGCGCCAGCAGCCGACTAGCGGGAGGCGGCCCCTACGAGCAGTACTTC. Translation: CASSRLAGGGPYEQYF. The chain is built from TRBV5-1 and TRBJ2-7, with 13 bases fitting TRBD2. The CDR3 is made up of 16 amino acids. Trimming took 4 bases from V and 2 from J; bases not matched to a gene: 6. Germline lookup yields CDR1 SGHRS and CDR2 YFSETQ.

This chain connects TRBV7-9 to TRBJ1-1; D gene ambiguous. This CDR3 is built from 11 residues. V lost 5 bases and J lost 8, with 9 bases in between. CDR1 is SEHNR and CDR2 is FQNEAQ in the germline V gene (reference sequence). This chain's CDR3 is CASSRNWEAFF. In nucleotides, the CDR3 is TGTGCCAGCAGCCGCAACTGGGAAGCTTTCTTT.

V and J are TRBV21-1 and TRBJ1-1; TRBD1, the D gene given by the table, was not confirmed from the DNA. TRBV21-1 is annotated as a pseudogene. This CDR3 contains 16 residues. The CDR3, as DNA: TGTGCCAGTTTACAAACAACAGGGGCGGGGGTCACTGAAGCTTTCTTT. As protein: CASLQTTGAGVTEAFF.

The rearrangement uses TRBV9 and TRBJ2-7, with D hard to call. CDR3 length: 14 residues. Germline-derived CDR1 and CDR2 are SGDLS and YYNGEE. The V and J ends lost 0 bases and 2 bases respectively, with 9 bases between them. The CDR3 coding sequence is TGTGCCAGCAGCGTAGGCCAGATGACCTACGAGCAGTACTTC. Protein: CASSVGQMTYEQYF.

This clonotype is a singleton in its sample. The CDR3 sequence: CASSDPLTRTHNEQFF. The CDR3 DNA is TGCGCCAGCAGTGATCCCCTGACTAGAACTCACAATGAGCAGTTCTTC. This chain joins TRBV10-2 and TRBJ2-1; TRBD2 might be the D (6 bases). Trimming took 3 bases from V and 5 from J, leaving 17 bases between them. Germline V CDR1 and CDR2: WSHSY, SAAADI. The CDR3 length is 16 residues.

This clonotype showed up just a few times. J is TRBJ2-3 and V is TRBV28; TRBD2 might be the D (6 bases). The CDR3 loop spans 16 amino acids. The V gene's germline CDR1 is MDHEN and CDR2 SYDVKM. Trimming shortened V by 7 bases and J by 4 bases, and 21 bases separated the two germline ends. This CDR3 is CASKEGSGLAADTQYF. Here the CDR3 DNA reads TGTGCCAGCAAGGAGGGATCTGGCTTGGCGGCAGATACGCAGTATTTT.

The V gene is TRBV27, the J gene TRBJ1-1; a weak D match, TRBD1 (6 bases). Trimming removed 5 bases from V and 2 bases from J, with 15 bases in between. The germline CDR1 and CDR2 sequences are MNHEY and SMNVEV (reference sequence). The CDR3 is 15 amino acids. CDR3 nucleotides: TGTGCCAGCAGTCCAAACGTGGGACAAAACACTGAAGCTTTCTTT. Its translation is CASSPNVGQNTEAFF.

The chain couples TRBV9 to TRBJ2-1; a possible D gene is TRBD2 (5 bases). V dropped 4 bases and J dropped 9 bases, with 20 bases sitting between them. The CDR3 sequence is 15 residues long. Germline V CDR1 and CDR2: SGDLS, YYNGEE. CDR3 loop: CASSPGGWENGEQFF. The CDR3 DNA follows: TGTGCCAGCAGCCCAGGTGGTTGGGAGAACGGTGAGCAGTTCTTC.

The chain recombines TRBV6-5 with TRBJ2-7; possible D gene TRBD2, 6 bases. With 4 bases removed from V and 4 bases from J, the gap between germline ends came to 20 bases. Germline CDR1 is MNHEY and CDR2 is SVGAGI. The CDR3 length is 16 residues. The CDR3 region is CASSSTRGSIMYEQYF. As DNA, the CDR3 is TGTGCCAGCAGTTCCACGCGGGGCTCAATTATGTACGAGCAGTACTTC.

The count of this clonotype is one. The CDR3 carries no conserved terminal phenylalanine or tryptophan, so it likely arises from a read error. This chain links TRBV7-2 with TRBJ2-1, with 11 bases aligning to TRBD2. The junction had 5 bases not matched to a gene; V was cut back by 6 bases and J by 7 bases. The CDR3 is made up of 14 amino acids. Germline CDR1 reads SGHTA; CDR2 reads FQGNSA. CDR3 bases: TGTGCCAGCAGACCGGGACTAGCGGTTAATGAGCAGTTCTTA. Translated, it gives CASRPGLAVNEQFL.